This T cell receptor (beta chain) was identified in a study of response to subunit inactivated influenza vaccine. Findings and caveats of the study: Authors suggested each seasonal influenza vaccination recruits few new T cells.

In this sample, this clonotype turned up a few times. The antigen remains unidentified. MiXCR, applied by TCRdb to the RT-PCR reads, yields one record per CDR3 protein. The sample carries 700,000 to 800,000 distinct CDR3 sequences, about a fifth recorded once. The V gene's germline CDR1 is SGHAT and CDR2 FQNNGV. The CDR3 consists of 14 residues. Trimming pared 5 bases from V and 2 bases from J, leaving 11 bases between. This sample comprised PBMCs from blood, obtained about 5 days after vaccination. The source of this sequence is a man aged 50 to 59 who received an inactivated influenza vaccine. The V and J genes are TRBV11-2 and TRBJ2-3, with D possibly being TRBD1 (5 bases). As DNA, the CDR3 is TGTGCCAGCAGCCAGGGTCCCGACACAGATACGCAGTATTTT. Translating it yields CASSQGPDTDTQYF.